This T cell receptor beta chain was profiled in a study of cytomegalovirus exposure and HLA in healthy donors. General study findings and limits: What a later analysis showed was that several of the most significant clusters appeared linked to common viral pathogens.

V lost 7 bases and J 4 bases, leaving 19 bases between the germline ends. Germline V CDR1 and CDR2: SNHLY, FYNNEI. This CDR3 is 15 amino acids long. This clone was recorded a few times. Its antigen is undetermined. This PCR relied on a set of 60 Vbeta primers and 13 Jbeta primers. Sequencing was performed with immunoSEQ multiplex PCR; in TCRdb, only in-frame clones are kept and a portion is missing. This table has 130,000 to 150,000 clones, around 80% appearing once. This receptor was taken from a male donor in good health and CMV-seronegative. Sequenced: PBMCs. The chain carries TRBV2 and TRBJ1-2, with TRBD1 as a possible D gene (5 bases). The CDR3 sequence is CASIGRQGTLYGYTF. The DNA of the CDR3 is TGTGCCAGCATCGGGAGGCAGGGTACCCTCTATGGCTACACCTTC. The full variable domain, completed using reference TRBV2 and TRBJ1-2, is EPEVTQTPSHQVTQMGQEVILRCVPISNHLYFYWYRQILGQKVEFLVSFYNNEISEKSEIFDDQFSVERPDGSNFTLKIRSTKLEDSAMYFCASIGRQGTLYGYTFGSGTRLTVV.